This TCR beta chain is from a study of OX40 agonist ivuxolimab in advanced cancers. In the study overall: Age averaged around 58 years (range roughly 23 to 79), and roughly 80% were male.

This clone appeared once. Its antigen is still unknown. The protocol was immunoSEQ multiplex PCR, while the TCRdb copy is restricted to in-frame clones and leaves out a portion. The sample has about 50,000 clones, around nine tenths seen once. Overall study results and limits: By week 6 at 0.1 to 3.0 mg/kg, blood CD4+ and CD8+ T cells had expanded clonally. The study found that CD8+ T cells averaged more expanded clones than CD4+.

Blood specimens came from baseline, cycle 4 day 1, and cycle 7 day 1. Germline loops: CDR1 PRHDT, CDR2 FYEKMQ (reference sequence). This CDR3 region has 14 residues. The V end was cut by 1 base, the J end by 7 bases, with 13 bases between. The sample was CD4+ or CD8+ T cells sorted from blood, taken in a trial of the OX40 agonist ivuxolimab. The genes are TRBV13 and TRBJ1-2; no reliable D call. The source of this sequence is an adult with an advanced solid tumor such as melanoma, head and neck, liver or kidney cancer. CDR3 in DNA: TGTGCCAGCAGCTTAGTATCCCCGGGGTTTGGCTACACCTTC. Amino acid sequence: CASSLVSPGFGYTF.